The present TCR beta chain was sequenced within a study of response to subunit inactivated influenza vaccine. Study-wide findings and caveats: Few new T cells, the authors suggested, are recruited by each seasonal influenza vaccination.

To note about this clonotype: Its matching antigen is unknown.

TCRdb re-called the RT-PCR reads through MiXCR, storing one row per CDR3 protein. The profile shows about 580,000 distinct CDR3 sequences, 14% of them singletons. The CDR3 extends over 17 amino acids. Per the germline V gene, CDR1 is DFQATT and CDR2 is SNEGSKA (reference sequence). With 0 bases removed from V and 1 base from J, the gap between germline ends came to 13 bases. The genes are TRBV20-1 and TRBJ2-6, with D perhaps TRBD1 or TRBD2 (5 bases each). The clonotype originates from a middle-aged man who received an inactivated influenza vaccine. The specimen comprised PBMCs from blood, sampled less than 13 days after vaccination. CDR3 in DNA: TGCAGTGCTAGAGATGACCGTGGGGGATCTGGGGCCAACGTCCTGACTTTC. Protein: CSARDDRGGSGANVLTF.